This TCR beta chain was identified during a study of T cell responses to AZD1222 COVID-19 vaccine. CDR1 and CDR2 (germline): SGHRS, YFSETQ. The CDR3 is 15 amino acids. Trimming removed 4 bases from V and 1 base from J; junction bases left unmatched: 5. Sequencing was performed with immunoSEQ multiplex PCR; in TCRdb, only in-frame clones are kept and a portion is missing. The sample has 15,000 to 20,000 clones; roughly 89% are singletons. The rearrangement uses TRBV5-1 and TRBJ1-1; TRBD1 aligns across 9 bases. The TCR originated in an adult who received the AZD1222 COVID-19 vaccine. The sample was peripheral blood, taken 28 days after the second AZD1222 dose. The DNA of the CDR3 is TGCGCCAGCAGCAACAGGGGGCAGGGGAACACTGAAGCTTTCTTT. This codes for CASSNRGQGNTEAFF. The whole variable domain, remainder taken from reference TRBV5-1 and TRBJ1-1, is KAGVTQTPRYLIKTRGQQVTLSCSPISGHRSVSWYQQTPGQGLQFLFEYFSETQRNKGNFPGRFSGRQFSNSRSEMNVSTLELGDSALYLCASSNRGQGNTEAFFGQGTRLTVV.